The clone carrying this TCR beta chain appeared many times. CDR1 is SNHLY and CDR2 is FYNNEI in the germline V gene. The CDR3 has 16 residues. Deletions cut 3 bases from V and 0 bases from J, with 15 bases between. This sample is drawn from a study of regulatory T cells in long-lasting Graves disease. Background on the study: Graves' patients diagnosed newly had used antithyroid drugs under 3 months.

Researchers made TCR beta libraries by using iRepertoire HTBI primers and running Arm-PCR on CDR3 regions. TCRdb processed the multiplex PCR reads anew with MiXCR; each CDR3 protein has one entry. The repertoire holds about 430,000 distinct CDR3 sequences, with about 15% as singletons. Regarding time point: newly diagnosed GD, antithyroid drugs for less than 3 months. The TCR library used RNA extracted from PBMCs. These data were also reused for a study on T cells in Graves' hyperthyroidism and ophthalmopathy. This second study says: Researchers found most expanded thyroid clonotypes above 0.001 in blood as well.

The sample was peripheral blood mononuclear cells (PBMCs), taken at new diagnosis, from a patient treated with antithyroid drugs. The gene calls are TRBV2 and TRBJ2-7; the D gene is possibly TRBD1 (6 bases). The TCR sequence derives from a woman in her thirties or forties with Graves disease. For the CDR3, the DNA is TGTGCCAGCAGTGATCGTCTTCAGGGGTACTCCTACGAGCAGTACTTC. This codes for CASSDRLQGYSYEQYF.